The TCR beta chain described here comes from a study of T cells in Graves' hyperthyroidism and ophthalmopathy. About the study: At the time of initial diagnosis and before any treatment, peripheral blood was collected. Study-level results: Most thyroid clonotypes that were expanded above 0.001 also turned up in blood.

In its sample, this clonotype was seen many times. Its antigen remains unknown. Graves' hyperthyroidism showing no ophthalmopathy progression within 18 months was considered stable. In making diagnoses, clinical symptoms, serum thyroxine and TRAb, thyroid ultrasound and orbital computed tomography were all used. RNA transcripts served as the template for amplifying TCR beta CDR3 regions. The HTBI primer set was used in a first-round RT-PCR of the TCR CDR3. TCRdb itself ran the multiplex PCR reads through MiXCR, one entry per CDR3 protein. The sample shows roughly 660,000 distinct CDR3 sequences, about 18% of them seen only once. Trimming pared 2 bases from V and 9 bases from J, leaving 17 bases between. Germline V gene lookup returns CDR1 MNHEY and CDR2 SMNVEV (reference sequence). This CDR3 has 14 residues.

The rearrangement uses TRBV27 and TRBJ2-7; a weak D match, TRBD2 (5 bases). This clonotype was obtained from a man in his fifties with Graves' hyperthyroidism. Sample: blood. The CDR3 DNA reads as TGTGCCAGCAGTTTAGATTTCTGGGGAAGCGGGCAGTACTTC. Protein sequence: CASSLDFWGSGQYF.